The present T cell receptor (beta chain) was sequenced within a study of blood T cell repertoires in COVID-19. On the study more broadly: There were acute and convalescent COVID-19 samples, and they came from the United States, Italy and Spain.

Living in 24 US areas, the participants were between roughly 18 and 90 years of age. Participants were placed into cohorts based on the clinical history they reported. Two negative PCRs, clearance, or symptom resolution had been documented for recovered Cohort 3 donors. The table came from immunoSEQ multiplex PCR; TCRdb's copy has only in-frame clones and leaves some out. The table has about 440,000 clones, about 90% seen once. The sample comprised PBMCs or T cells enriched from blood (not recorded which). The clonotype was recovered from a man aged 18-30 years who had recovered from COVID-19.

The CDR3 bases are TGCGCCAGCAGCTGGACAGTTCCCATTAGCTCTGGAAACACCATATATTTT. This translates into CASSWTVPISSGNTIYF. The gene calls are TRBV5-1 and TRBJ1-3, with a tentative D call TRBD1 (6 bases). The V end was cut by 3 bases, the J end by 0 bases, with 16 bases between. The germline V gene encodes CDR1 SGHRS and CDR2 YFSETQ. CDR3 length equals 17 residues.